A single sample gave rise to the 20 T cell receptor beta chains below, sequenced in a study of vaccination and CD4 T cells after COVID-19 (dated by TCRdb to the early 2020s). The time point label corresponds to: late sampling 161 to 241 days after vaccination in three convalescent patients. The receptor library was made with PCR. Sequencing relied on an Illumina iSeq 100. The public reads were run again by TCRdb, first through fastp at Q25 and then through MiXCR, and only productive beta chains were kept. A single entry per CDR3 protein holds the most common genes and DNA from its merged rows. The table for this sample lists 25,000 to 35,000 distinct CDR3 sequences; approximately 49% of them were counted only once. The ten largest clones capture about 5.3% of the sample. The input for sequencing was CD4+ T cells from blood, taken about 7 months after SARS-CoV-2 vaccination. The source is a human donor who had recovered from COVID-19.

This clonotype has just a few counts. CDR3 sequence: CASSTPGQGAYEQYF. CDR3 nucleotides: TGTGCCAGCAGCACCCCGGGACAGGGGGCTTACGAGCAGTACTTC. The rearrangement joins TRBV21-1 to TRBJ2-7; the table's D call, TRBD1, has no DNA check behind it. TRBV21-1 is a documented pseudogene. The CDR3 spans 15 residues.

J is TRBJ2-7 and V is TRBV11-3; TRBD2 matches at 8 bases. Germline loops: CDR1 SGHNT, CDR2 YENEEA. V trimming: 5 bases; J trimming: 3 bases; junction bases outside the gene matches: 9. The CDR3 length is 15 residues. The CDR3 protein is CASSRSGSLGYEQYF. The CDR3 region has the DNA TGTGCCAGCAGCCGAAGCGGGAGTTTGGGCTACGAGCAGTACTTC. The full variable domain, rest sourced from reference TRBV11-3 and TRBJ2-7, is EAGVVQSPRYKIIEKKQPVAFWCNPISGHNTLYWYLQNLGQGPELLIRYENEEAVDDSQLPKDRFSAERLKGVDSTLKIQPAELGDSAVYLCASSRSGSLGYEQYFGPGTRLTVT.

The CDR3 reads CSANWGQGLNQPQHF. For the CDR3, the DNA is TGCAGTGCTAATTGGGGACAGGGCCTCAATCAGCCCCAGCATTTT. The chain joins TRBV20-1 to TRBJ1-5, with 9 bases matching TRBD1. Germline lookup yields CDR1 DFQATT and CDR2 SNEGSKA (reference sequence). Trimming cost V 4 bases and J 3 bases; bases outside gene matches: 7. This CDR3 comprises 15 residues.

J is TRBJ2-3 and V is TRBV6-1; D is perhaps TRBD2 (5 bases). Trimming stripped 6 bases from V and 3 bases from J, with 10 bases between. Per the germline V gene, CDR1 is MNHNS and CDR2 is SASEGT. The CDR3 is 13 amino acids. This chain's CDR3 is CASSPRGTDTQYF. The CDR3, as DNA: TGTGCCAGCAGCCCCAGAGGGACAGATACGCAGTATTTT.

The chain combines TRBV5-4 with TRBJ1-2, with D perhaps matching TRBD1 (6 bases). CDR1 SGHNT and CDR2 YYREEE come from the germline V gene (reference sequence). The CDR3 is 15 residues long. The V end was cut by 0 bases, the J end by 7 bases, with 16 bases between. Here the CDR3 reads CASSLEAAGEAGYTF. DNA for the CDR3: TGTGCCAGCAGCTTGGAAGCGGCAGGGGAAGCTGGCTACACCTTC.

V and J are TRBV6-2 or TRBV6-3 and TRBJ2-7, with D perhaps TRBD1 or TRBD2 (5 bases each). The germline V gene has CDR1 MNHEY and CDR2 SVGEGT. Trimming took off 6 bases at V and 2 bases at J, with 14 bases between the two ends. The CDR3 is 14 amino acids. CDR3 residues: CASSPGDGTYEQYF. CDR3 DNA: TGTGCCAGCAGCCCCGGGGACGGTACCTACGAGCAGTACTTC.

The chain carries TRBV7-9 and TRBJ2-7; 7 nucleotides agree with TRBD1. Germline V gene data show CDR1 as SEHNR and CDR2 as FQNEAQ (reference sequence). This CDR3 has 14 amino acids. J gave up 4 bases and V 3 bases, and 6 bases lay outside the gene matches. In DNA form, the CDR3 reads TGTGCCAGCAGCTTTACAGGGGATATATACGAGCAGTACTTC. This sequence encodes CASSFTGDIYEQYF.

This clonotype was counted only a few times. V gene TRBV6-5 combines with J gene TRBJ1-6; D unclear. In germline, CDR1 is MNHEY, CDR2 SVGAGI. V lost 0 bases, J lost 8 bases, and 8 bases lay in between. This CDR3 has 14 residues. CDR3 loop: CASSYSGVDSPLHF. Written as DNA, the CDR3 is TGTGCCAGCAGTTACTCTGGGGTCGATTCACCCCTCCACTTT.

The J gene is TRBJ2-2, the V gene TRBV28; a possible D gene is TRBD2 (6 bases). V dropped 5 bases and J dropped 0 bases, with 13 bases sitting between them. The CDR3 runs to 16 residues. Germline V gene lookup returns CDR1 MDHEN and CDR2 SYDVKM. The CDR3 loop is CASSPAGRTNTGELFF. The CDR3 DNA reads TGTGCCAGCAGTCCCGCGGGGCGGACGAACACCGGGGAGCTGTTTTTT.

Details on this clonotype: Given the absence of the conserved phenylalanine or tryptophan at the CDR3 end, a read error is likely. The CDR3 is CASGTGGPTDTQYL. CDR3 sequence (DNA): TGTGCCAGCGGGACGGGAGGCCCCACAGATACGCAGTATCTT. This chain joins TRBV27 and TRBJ2-3; 7 bases agree with TRBD2. Germline trimming cut 8 bases from V and 2 bases from J; bases unmatched to any gene: 7. Germline V gene lookup returns CDR1 MNHEY and CDR2 SMNVEV (reference sequence). The CDR3 consists of 14 residues.

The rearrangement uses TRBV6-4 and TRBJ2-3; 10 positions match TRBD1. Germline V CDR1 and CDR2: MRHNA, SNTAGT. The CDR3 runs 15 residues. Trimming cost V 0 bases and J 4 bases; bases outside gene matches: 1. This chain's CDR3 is CASSDSGQGSDTQYF. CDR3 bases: TGTGCCAGCAGTGACTCGGGACAGGGGTCAGATACGCAGTATTTT.

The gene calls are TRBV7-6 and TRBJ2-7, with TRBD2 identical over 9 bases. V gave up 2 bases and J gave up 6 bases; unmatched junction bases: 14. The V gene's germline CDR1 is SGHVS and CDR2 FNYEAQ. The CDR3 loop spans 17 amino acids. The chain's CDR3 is CASSLTSTAGGPGEQYF. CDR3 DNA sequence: TGTGCCAGCAGCTTAACCTCCACTGCGGGAGGGCCGGGCGAGCAGTACTTC.

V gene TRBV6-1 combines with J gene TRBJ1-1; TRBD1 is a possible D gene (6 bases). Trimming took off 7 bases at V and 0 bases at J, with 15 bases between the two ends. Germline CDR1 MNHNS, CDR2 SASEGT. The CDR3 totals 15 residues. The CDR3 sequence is CASNRAGAVNTEAFF. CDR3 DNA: TGTGCCAGCAACAGAGCAGGGGCCGTGAACACTGAAGCTTTCTTT.

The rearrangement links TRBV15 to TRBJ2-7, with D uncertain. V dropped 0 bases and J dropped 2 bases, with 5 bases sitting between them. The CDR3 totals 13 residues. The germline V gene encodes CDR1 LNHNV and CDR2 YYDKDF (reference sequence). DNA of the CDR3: TGTGCCACCAGCAGAGATCATACCTACGAGCAGTACTTC. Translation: CATSRDHTYEQYF.

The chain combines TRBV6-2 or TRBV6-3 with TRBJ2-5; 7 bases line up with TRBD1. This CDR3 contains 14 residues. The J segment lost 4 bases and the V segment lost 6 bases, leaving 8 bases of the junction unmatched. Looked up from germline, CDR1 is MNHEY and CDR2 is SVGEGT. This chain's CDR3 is CASSPTGEGETQYF. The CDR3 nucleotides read TGTGCCAGCAGCCCTACAGGGGAAGGAGAGACCCAGTACTTC.

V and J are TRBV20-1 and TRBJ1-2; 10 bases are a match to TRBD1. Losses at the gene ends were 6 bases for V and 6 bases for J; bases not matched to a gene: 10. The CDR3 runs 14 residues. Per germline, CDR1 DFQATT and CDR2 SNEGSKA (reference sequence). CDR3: CSAAWTGGQDGYTF. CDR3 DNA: TGCAGTGCCGCCTGGACAGGGGGGCAGGATGGCTACACCTTC.

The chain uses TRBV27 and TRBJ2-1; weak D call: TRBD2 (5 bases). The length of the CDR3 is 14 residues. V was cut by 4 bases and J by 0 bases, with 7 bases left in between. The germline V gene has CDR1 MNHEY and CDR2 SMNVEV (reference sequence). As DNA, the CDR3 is TGTGCCAGCAGTTCGGACTTCTCCTACAATGAGCAGTTCTTC. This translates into CASSSDFSYNEQFF.

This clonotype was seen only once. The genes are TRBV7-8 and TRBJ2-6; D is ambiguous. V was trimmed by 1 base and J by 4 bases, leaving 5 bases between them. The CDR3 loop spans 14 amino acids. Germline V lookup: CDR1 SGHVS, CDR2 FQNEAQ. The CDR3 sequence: CASSLVSGANVLTF. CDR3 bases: TGTGCCAGCAGCTTAGTTTCCGGGGCCAACGTCCTGACTTTC.

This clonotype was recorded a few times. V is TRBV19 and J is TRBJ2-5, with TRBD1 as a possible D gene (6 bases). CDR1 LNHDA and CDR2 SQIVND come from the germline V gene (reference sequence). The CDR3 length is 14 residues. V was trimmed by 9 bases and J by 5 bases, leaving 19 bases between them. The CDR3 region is CASNLGGFTETQYF. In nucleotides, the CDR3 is TGTGCCAGCAACCTAGGGGGATTTACGGAGACCCAGTACTTC.

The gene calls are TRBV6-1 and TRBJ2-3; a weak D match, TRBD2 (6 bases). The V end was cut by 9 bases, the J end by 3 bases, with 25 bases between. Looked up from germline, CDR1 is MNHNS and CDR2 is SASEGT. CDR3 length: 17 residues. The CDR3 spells CASNRWEVSSGTDTQYF. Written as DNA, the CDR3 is TGTGCCAGTAACAGGTGGGAGGTCTCCTCCGGGACAGATACGCAGTATTTT.